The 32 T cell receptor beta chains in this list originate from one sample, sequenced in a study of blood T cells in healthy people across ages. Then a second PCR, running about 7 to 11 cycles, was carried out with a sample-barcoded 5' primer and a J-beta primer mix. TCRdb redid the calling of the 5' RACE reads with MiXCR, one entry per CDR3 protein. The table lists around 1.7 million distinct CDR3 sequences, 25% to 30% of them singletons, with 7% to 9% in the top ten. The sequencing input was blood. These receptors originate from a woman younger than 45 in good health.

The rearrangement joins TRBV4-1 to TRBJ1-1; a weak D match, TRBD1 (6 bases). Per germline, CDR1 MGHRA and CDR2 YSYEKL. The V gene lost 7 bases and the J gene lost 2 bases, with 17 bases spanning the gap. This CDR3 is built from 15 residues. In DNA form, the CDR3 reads TGCGCCAGCAATGAGGGACACCTCATAAACACTGAAGCTTTCTTT. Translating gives CASNEGHLINTEAFF.

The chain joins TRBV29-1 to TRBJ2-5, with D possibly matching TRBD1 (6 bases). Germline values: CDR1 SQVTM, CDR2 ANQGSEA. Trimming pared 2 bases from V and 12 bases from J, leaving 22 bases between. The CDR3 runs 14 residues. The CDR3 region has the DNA TGCAGCGTTGAAAGTAGGCAGGGGCGCTATTGGAAGTACTTC. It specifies CSVESRQGRYWKYF.

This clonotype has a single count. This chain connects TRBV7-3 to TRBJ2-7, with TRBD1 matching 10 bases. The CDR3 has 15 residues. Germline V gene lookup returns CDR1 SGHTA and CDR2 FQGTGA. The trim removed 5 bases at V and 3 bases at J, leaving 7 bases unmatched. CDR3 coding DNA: TGTGCCAGCAGCCCCGTCGGGACAGGGGACTACGAGCAGTACTTC. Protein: CASSPVGTGDYEQYF. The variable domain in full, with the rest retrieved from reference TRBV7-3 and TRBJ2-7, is GAGVSQTPSNKVTEKGKYVELRCDPISGHTALYWYRQSLGQGPEFLIYFQGTGAADDSGLPNDRFFAVRPEGSVSTLKIQRTERGDSAVYLCASSPVGTGDYEQYFGPGTRLTVT.

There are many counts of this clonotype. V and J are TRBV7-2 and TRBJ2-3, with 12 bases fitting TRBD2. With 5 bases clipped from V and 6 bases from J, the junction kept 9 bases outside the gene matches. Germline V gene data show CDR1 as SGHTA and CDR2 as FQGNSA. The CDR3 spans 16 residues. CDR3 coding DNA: TGTGCCAGCAGCGCCTCTAGCGGGGGGGCCCTCGATACGCAGTATTTT. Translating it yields CASSASSGGALDTQYF.

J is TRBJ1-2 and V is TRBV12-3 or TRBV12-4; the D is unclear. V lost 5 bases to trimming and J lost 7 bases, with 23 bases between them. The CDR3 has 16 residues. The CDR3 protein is CASSDGVIPLDCGYTF. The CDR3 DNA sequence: TGTGCCAGCAGTGATGGGGTAATCCCATTAGACTGTGGCTACACCTTC.

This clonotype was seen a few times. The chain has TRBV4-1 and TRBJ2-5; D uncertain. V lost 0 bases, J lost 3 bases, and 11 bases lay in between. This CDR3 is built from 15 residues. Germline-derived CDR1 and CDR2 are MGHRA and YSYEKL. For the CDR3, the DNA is TGCGCCAGCAGCCAAGATCGGTGGGAAAAAGAGACCCAGTACTTC. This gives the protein CASSQDRWEKETQYF.

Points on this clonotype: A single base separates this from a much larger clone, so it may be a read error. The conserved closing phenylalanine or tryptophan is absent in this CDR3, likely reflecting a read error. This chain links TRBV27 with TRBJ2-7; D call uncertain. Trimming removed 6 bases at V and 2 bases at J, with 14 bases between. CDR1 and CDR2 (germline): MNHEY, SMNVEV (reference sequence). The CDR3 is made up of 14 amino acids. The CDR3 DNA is TGTGCCAGCAGGGTTGCTGGGATCACCTACGAGCAGTACTGC. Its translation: CASRVAGITYEQYC.

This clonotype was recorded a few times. The DNA for the CDR3 is TGCGCCAGCAGCTTGGCCGGGACAGGGGAAGAGACCCAGTACTTC. Encoded protein: CASSLAGTGEETQYF. This chain uses TRBV5-1 with TRBJ2-5; TRBD1 matches 10 bases. From germline, CDR1 is SGHRS and CDR2 YFSETQ. J gave up 3 bases and V 0 bases, and 2 bases lay outside the gene matches. The CDR3 length is 15 residues.

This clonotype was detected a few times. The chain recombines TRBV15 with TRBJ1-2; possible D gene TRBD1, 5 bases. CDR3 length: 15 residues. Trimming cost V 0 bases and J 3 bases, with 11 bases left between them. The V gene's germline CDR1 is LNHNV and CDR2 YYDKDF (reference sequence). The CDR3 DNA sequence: TGTGCCACCAGCAGAGATCGCGGGGGTTACTATGGCTACACCTTC. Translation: CATSRDRGGYYGYTF.

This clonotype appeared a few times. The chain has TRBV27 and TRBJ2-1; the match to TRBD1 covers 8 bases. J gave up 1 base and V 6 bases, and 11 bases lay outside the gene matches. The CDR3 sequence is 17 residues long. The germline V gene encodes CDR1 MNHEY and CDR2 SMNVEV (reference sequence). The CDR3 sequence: CASRIVVDRGSYNEQFF. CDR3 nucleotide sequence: TGTGCCAGCAGAATAGTGGTAGACAGGGGTTCCTACAATGAGCAGTTCTTC.

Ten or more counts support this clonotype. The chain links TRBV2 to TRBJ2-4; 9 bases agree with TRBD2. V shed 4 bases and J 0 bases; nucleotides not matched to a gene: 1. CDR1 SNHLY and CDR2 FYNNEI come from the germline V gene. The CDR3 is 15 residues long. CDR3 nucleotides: TGTGCCAGCAGTGGACTAGCGGTAGCCAAAAACATTCAGTACTTC. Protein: CASSGLAVAKNIQYF.

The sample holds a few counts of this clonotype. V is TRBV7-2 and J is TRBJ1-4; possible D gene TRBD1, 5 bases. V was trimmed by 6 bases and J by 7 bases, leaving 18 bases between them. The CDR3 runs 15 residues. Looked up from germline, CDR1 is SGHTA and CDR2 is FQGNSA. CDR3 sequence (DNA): TGTGCCAGCAGACCGACCGGGACGGAGGGTGAAAAACTGTTTTTT. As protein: CASRPTGTEGEKLFF.

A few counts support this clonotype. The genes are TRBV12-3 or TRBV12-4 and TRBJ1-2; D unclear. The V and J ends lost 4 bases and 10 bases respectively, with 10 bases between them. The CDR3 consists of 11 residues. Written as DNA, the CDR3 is TGTGCCAGCAGTTGGGAGGAATACTACACCTTC. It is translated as CASSWEEYYTF.

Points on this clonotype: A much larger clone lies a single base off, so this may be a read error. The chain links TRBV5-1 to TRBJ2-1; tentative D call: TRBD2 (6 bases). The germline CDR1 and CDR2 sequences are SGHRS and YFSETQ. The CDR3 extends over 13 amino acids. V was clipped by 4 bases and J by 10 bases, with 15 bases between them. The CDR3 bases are TGCGCCAGCAGCCTCCGGGGGTCGAGGGAGCAGTTCTTC. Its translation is CASSLRGSREQFF.

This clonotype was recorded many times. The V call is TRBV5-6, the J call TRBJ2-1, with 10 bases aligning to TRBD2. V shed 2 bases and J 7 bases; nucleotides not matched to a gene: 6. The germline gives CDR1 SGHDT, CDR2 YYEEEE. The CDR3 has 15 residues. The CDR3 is CASSFTGTSANEQFF. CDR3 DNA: TGTGCCAGCAGCTTCACCGGGACTAGCGCTAATGAGCAGTTCTTC.

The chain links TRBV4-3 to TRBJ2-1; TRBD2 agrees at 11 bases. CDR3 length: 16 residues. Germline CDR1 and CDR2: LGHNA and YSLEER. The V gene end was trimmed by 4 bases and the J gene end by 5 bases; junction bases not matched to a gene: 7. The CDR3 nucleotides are TGCGCCAGCAGCCCCGTTGTGACTAGCGGGGACAATGAGCAGTTCTTC. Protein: CASSPVVTSGDNEQFF.

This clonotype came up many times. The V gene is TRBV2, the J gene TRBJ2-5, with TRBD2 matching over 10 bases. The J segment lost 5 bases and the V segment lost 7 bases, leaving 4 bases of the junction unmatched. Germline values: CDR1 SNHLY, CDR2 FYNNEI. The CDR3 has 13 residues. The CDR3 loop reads CASTSSGGETQYF. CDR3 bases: TGTGCCAGCACCTCTAGCGGGGGTGAGACCCAGTACTTC.

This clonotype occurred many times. Here the CDR3 reads CSARTGAWDEQYF. The CDR3 DNA reads as TGCAGCGCCAGGACAGGAGCCTGGGACGAGCAGTACTTC. The chain links TRBV29-1 to TRBJ2-7; 7 bases agree with TRBD1. The CDR3 sequence is 13 residues long. Germline CDR1 reads SQVTM; CDR2 reads ANQGSEA. The junction had 11 bases not matched to a gene; V was cut back by 7 bases and J by 5 bases.

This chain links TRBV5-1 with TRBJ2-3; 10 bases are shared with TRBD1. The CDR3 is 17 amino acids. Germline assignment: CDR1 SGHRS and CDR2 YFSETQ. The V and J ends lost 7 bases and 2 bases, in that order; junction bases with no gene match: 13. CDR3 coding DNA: TGCGCCAGCTGGAAGAGGGGGACAGGGGTGAACACAGATACGCAGTATTTT. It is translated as CASWKRGTGVNTDTQYF.

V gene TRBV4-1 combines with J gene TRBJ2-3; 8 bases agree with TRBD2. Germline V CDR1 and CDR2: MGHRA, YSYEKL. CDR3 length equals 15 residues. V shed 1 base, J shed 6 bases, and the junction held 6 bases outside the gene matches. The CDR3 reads CASSQAGGPFDTQYF. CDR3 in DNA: TGCGCCAGCAGCCAAGCGGGGGGGCCGTTTGATACGCAGTATTTT.

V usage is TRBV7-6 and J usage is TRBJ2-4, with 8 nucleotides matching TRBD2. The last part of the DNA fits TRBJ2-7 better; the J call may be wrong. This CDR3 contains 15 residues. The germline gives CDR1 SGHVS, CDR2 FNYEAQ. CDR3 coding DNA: TGTGCCAGCAGCCCTGCCTCGCGGGAGGCAGGCGAGCAGTACTTC. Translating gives CASSPASREAGEQYF.

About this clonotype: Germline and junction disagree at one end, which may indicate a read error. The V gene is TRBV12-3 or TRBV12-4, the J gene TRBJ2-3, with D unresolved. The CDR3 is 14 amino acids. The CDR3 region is CASSLALSADAQYF. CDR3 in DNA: TGTGCCAGCAGTTTAGCACTTTCAGCAGATGCGCAGTATTTT.

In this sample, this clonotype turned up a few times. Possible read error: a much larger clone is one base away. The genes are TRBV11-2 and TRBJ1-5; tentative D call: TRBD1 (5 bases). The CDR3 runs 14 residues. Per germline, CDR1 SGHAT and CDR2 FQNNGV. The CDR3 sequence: CTSSLEGSNQPQHF. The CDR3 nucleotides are TGTACCAGCAGCTTAGAGGGGAGCAATCAGCCCCAGCATTTT.

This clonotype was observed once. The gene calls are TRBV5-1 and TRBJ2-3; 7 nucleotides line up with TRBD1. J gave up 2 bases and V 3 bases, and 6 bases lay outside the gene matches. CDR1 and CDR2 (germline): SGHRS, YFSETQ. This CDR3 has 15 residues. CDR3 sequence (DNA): TGCGCCAGCAGCTCCGACAGGGATCACACAGATACGCAGTATTTT. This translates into CASSSDRDHTDTQYF.

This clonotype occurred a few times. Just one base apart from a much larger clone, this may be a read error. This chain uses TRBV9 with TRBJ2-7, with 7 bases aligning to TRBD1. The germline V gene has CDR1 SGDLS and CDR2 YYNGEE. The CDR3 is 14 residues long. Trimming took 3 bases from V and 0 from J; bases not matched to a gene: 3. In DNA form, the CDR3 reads TGTGCCAGCAGCGGGGGACAGAACTCCTACGAGCAGTACTTC. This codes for CASSGGQNSYEQYF.

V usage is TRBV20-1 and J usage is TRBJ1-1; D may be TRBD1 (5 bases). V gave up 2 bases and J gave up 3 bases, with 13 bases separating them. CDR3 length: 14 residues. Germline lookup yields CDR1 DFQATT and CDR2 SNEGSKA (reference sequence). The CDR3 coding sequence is TGCAGTGCTAGATGGAGGGGCGTTCACACTGAAGCTTTCTTT. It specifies CSARWRGVHTEAFF.

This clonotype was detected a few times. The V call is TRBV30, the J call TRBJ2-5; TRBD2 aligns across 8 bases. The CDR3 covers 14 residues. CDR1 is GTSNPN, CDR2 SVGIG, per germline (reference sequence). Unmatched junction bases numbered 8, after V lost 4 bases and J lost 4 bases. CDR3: CAWTTAAGGETQYF. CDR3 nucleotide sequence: TGTGCCTGGACAACAGCCGCGGGAGGAGAGACCCAGTACTTC.

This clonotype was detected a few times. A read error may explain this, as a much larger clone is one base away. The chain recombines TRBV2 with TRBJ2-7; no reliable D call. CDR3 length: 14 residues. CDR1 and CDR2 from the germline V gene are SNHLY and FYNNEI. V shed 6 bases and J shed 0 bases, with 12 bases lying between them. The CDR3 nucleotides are TGTGCCAGCAGGGAATTCGTCACCTCCTACGAGCAGTACTTC. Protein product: CASREFVTSYEQYF.

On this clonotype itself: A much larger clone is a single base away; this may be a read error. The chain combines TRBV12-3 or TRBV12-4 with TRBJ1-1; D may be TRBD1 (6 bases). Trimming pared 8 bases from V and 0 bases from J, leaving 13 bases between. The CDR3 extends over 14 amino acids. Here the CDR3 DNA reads TGTGCCAGCGGTCAAGGGACACTGAACACTGAAGCTTTCTTT. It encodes CASGQGTLNTEAFF.

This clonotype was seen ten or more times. The CDR3 DNA reads as TGTGCCAGCAAACAGGGCTCCTACGAGCAGTACTTC. It yields the protein CASKQGSYEQYF. V gene TRBV25-1 combines with J gene TRBJ2-7; a weak D match, TRBD1 (6 bases). Trimming took off 7 bases at V and 0 bases at J, with 7 bases between the two ends. CDR3 size: 12 residues. The germline gives CDR1 MGHDK, CDR2 SYGVNS.

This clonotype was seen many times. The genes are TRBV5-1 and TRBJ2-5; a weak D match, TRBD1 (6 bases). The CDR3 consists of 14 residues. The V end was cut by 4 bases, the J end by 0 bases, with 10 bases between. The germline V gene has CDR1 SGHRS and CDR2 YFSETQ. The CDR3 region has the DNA TGCGCCAGCAGCATCGGACAGTACCAAGAGACCCAGTACTTC. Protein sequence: CASSIGQYQETQYF.

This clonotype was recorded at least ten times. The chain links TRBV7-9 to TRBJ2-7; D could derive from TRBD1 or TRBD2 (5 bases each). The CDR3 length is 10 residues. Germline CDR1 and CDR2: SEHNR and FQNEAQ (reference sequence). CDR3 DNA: TGTGCGCTTGGGGGTAAGGAGCAGTACTTC. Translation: CALGGKEQYF.